This T cell receptor (beta chain) was identified in a study of T-cell reconstitution after alpha-beta-depleted transplantation in children. Overall study findings and caveats: Some patients' high day-60 TCRbeta diversity was traced to surviving recipient T cells and thymic progenitors. By one year post-transplant, T-cell counts and diversity largely arose from T cells that were newly produced. Several hundred expanded graft clones reportedly gave rise to the alpha-beta T cells present about two months after transplant.

In germline, CDR1 is SQVTM, CDR2 ANQGSEA. The CDR3 consists of 12 residues. V lost 7 bases, J lost 1 base, and 2 bases stayed unmatched. Using unique molecular identifiers, the investigators prepared the TCRbeta library. TCRdb reprocessed the PCR reads with MiXCR, giving one entry per CDR3 protein. The sample has 500,000 or so distinct CDR3 sequences; approximately 10% are singletons. Concerning this clonotype itself: Its antigen is undetermined.

This receptor was identified in a female patient aged 2-10 years who had a stem cell transplant for aplastic anemia, so the T cells may come from the graft donor. The source material was PBMCs, mostly from graft donor cells, sampled 180 days after TCRalphabeta/CD19-depleted stem cell transplant. This chain uses TRBV29-1 with TRBJ1-1; TRBD1 agrees at 8 bases. CDR3 sequence (DNA): TGCAGCGGGACAGGGTCGAACACTGAAGCTTTCTTT. Encoded protein: CSGTGSNTEAFF. Looking up the rest from reference TRBV29-1 and TRBJ1-1 gives the full variable domain: SAVISQKPSRDICQRGTSLTIQCQVDSQVTMMFWYRQQPGQSLTLIATANQGSEATYESGFVIDKFPISRPNLTFSTLTVSNMSPEDSSIYLCSGTGSNTEAFFGQGTRLTVV.